This T cell receptor beta chain derives from a study of T-cell reconstitution after alpha-beta-depleted transplantation in children. Trimming stripped 0 bases from V and 7 bases from J, with 8 bases between. Germline CDR1 reads SGHRS; CDR2 reads YFSETQ. The CDR3 is made up of 12 amino acids. For TCRbeta, the library was prepared with unique molecular identifiers. One entry per CDR3 protein results from TCRdb running MiXCR on the PCR reads. This table has 610,000 or so distinct CDR3 sequences, more than 20% appearing once. Sample: PBMCs, taken before TCRalphabeta/CD19-depleted stem cell transplant. The chain couples TRBV5-1 to TRBJ2-7; D is ambiguous. The sequence was obtained from a boy under three years old with Wiskott-Aldrich syndrome, due to receive a stem cell transplant. In DNA, the CDR3 is TGCGCCAGCAGCTTGGAAGAGACAGAGCAGTACTTC. Residues: CASSLEETEQYF.